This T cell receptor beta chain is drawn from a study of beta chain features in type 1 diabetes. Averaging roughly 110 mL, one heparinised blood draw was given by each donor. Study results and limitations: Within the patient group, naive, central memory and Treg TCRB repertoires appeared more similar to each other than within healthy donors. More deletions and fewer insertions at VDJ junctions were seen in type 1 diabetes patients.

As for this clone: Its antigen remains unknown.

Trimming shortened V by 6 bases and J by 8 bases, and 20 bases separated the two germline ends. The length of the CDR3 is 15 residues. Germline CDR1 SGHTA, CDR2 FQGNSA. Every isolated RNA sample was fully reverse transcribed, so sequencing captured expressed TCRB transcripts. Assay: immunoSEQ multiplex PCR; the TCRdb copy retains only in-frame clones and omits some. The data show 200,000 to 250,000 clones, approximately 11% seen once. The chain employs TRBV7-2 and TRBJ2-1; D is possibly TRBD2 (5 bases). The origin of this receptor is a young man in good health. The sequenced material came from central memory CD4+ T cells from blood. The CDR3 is CASSQDSGFSDEQFF. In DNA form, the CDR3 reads TGTGCCAGCAGTCAGGACTCGGGCTTCTCCGATGAGCAGTTCTTC.